This T cell receptor (beta chain) came from a study of blood T cells in healthy people across ages. This clonotype has more than one count but fewer than ten. The target antigen is unknown. The V and J ends lost 6 bases and 1 base, in that order; junction bases with no gene match: 6. This CDR3 has 15 amino acids. Germline V lookup: CDR1 MNHEY, CDR2 SMNVEV (reference sequence). Study-level findings and limits: Diversity figures derived from one million T cells were judged to underestimate the true value.

Then a second PCR, running about 6 to 11 cycles, was carried out with a sample-barcoded 5' primer and a J-beta primer mix. TCRdb re-analysed the 5' RACE reads in MiXCR, keeping a single row per CDR3 protein. Here the sample spans under 2,000,000 distinct CDR3 sequences, just under 50% being singletons. This receptor was obtained from a woman between 40 and 55 years old in good health. The chain recombines TRBV27 with TRBJ2-7, with TRBD1 matching over 10 bases. The sample taken for sequencing was blood. The CDR3 coding sequence is TGTGCCAGCAGAATGCCGGGACAGGGGTCCTACGAGCAGTACTTC. As protein: CASRMPGQGSYEQYF.